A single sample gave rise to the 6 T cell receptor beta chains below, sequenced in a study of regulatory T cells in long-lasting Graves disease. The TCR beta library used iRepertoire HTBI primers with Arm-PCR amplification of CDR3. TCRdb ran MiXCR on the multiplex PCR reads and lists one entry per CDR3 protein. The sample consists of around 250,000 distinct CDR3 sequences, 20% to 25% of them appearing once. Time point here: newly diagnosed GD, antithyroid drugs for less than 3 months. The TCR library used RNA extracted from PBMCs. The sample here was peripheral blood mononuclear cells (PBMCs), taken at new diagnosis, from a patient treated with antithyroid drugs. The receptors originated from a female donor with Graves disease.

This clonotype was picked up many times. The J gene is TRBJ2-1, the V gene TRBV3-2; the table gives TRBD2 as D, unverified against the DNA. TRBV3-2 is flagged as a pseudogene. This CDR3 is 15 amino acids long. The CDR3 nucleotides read TGTGCCAGCAGCCAAGAGGGCCATCTCTACAATGAGCAGTTCTTC. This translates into CASSQEGHLYNEQFF.

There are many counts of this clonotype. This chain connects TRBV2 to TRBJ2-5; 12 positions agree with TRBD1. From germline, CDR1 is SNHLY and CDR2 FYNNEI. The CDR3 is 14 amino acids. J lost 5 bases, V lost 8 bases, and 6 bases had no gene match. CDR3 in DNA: TGTGCCAGCTCTGGGACAGGGGGCGCGGAGACCCAGTACTTC. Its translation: CASSGTGGAETQYF.

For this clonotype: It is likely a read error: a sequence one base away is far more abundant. CDR3 DNA: TGTGCCAGCAGCTTAGGTTTGGCAGGGGGTAGCAATGAGCAGTTCTTC. Translation gives CASSLGLAGGSNEQFF. The rearrangement uses TRBV11-2 and TRBJ2-5; TRBD1 agrees at 7 bases. The J call may be faulty, since TRBJ2-1 better matches the DNA end. The CDR3 loop spans 16 amino acids. Per the germline V gene, CDR1 is SGHAT and CDR2 is FQNNGV.

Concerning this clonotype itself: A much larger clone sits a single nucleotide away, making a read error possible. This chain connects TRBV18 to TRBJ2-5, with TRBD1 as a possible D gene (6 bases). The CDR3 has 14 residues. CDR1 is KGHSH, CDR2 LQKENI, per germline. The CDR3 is CASPPSGAQETQYF. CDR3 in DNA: TGTGCCAGCCCACCATCAGGGGCCCAAGAGACCCAGTACTTC.

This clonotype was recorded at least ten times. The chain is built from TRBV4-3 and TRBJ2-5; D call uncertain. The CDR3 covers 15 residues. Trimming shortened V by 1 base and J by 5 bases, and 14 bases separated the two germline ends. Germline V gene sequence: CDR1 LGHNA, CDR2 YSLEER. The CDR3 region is CASSQGAKFWETQYF. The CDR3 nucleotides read TGCGCCAGCAGCCAAGGAGCAAAGTTTTGGGAGACCCAGTACTTC.

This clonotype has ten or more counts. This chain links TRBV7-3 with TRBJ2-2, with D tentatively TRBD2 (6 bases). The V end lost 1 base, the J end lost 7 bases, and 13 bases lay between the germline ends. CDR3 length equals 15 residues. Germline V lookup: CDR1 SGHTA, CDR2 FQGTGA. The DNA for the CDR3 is TGTGCCAGCAGCTTAAGCGGGATAACTGGCGGGGAGCTGTTTTTT. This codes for CASSLSGITGGELFF.